These 26 T cell receptor beta chains originate from one sample sequenced in a study of blood T cell repertoires in COVID-19 (dated by TCRdb to between 2020 and 2021). The library was made by the immunoSEQ multiplex PCR assay. The source is immuneACCESS, and TCRdb retained only in-frame sequences with V and J called. Part of the clones is not carried over; for the studies checked, unresolved V genes explain less than half of this, and the remainder is unexplained. This sample is represented by a few hundred thousand clones; more than 75% of them were singletons. Roughly 1.6% of the sample is taken by the ten largest. The sample comprised PBMCs or T cells enriched from blood (not recorded which). These receptors were obtained from a woman aged 45-59 years who had recovered from COVID-19.

The genes are TRBV4-3 and TRBJ2-7, with D unclear. Germline CDR1 is LGHNA and CDR2 is YSLEER. The CDR3 has 13 amino acids. Trimming stripped 5 bases from V and 2 bases from J, with 10 bases between. The CDR3 loop is CASSKTHTYEQYF. CDR3 in DNA: TGCGCCAGCAGCAAGACTCATACCTACGAGCAGTACTTC.

A single count supports this clone. The chain combines TRBV19 with TRBJ2-3, with D tentatively TRBD2 (5 bases). V lost 5 bases and J 0 bases, leaving 18 bases between the germline ends. Germline CDR1 is LNHDA and CDR2 is SQIVND (reference sequence). The length of the CDR3 is 17 residues. In nucleotides, the CDR3 is TGTGCCAGTAGTCTTTGGGCGCCTAGCCTGAGCACAGATACGCAGTATTTT. Amino acid sequence: CASSLWAPSLSTDTQYF.

The V gene is TRBV7-9, the J gene TRBJ1-2; 12 bases line up with TRBD1. The CDR3 loop spans 14 amino acids. With V trimmed by 5 bases and J by 6 bases, 4 bases remained unmatched. The germline V gene encodes CDR1 SEHNR and CDR2 FQNEAQ (reference sequence). The CDR3 sequence is CASSQGQGAHGYTF. The CDR3 DNA reads TGTGCCAGCAGCCAGGGACAGGGGGCCCATGGCTACACCTTC. Filled out from reference TRBV7-9 and TRBJ1-2, the complete variable domain reads DTGVSQNPRHKITKRGQNVTFRCDPISEHNRLYWYRQTLGQGPEFLTYFQNEAQLEKSRLLSDRFSAERPKGSFSTLEIQRTEQGDSAMYLCASSQGQGAHGYTFGSGTRLTVV.

The rearrangement links TRBV5-1 to TRBJ2-3; 11 bases match TRBD2. The CDR3 runs 16 residues. Germline assignment: CDR1 SGHRS and CDR2 YFSETQ. V gave up 2 bases and J gave up 2 bases; unmatched junction bases: 4. The CDR3 sequence is CASSLRTSGYTDTQYF. In DNA form, the CDR3 reads TGCGCCAGCAGCTTACGGACTAGCGGGTACACAGATACGCAGTATTTT.

This chain links TRBV5-1 with TRBJ1-2, with 8 bases matching TRBD1. From germline, CDR1 is SGHRS and CDR2 YFSETQ. V lost 0 bases to trimming and J lost 8 bases; unmatched junction nucleotides: 9. The CDR3 consists of 15 residues. The CDR3 coding sequence is TGCGCCAGCAGCTTGGGATTGGACAGGGCGGAGGGCTACACCTTC. As protein: CASSLGLDRAEGYTF.

CDR3 in amino acids: CASSPEGQGFETQYF. In DNA, the CDR3 is TGCGCCAGCAGCCCGGAAGGACAGGGGTTTGAGACCCAGTACTTC. The chain combines TRBV5-1 with TRBJ2-5, with 9 bases aligning to TRBD1. V lost 4 bases to trimming and J lost 5 bases; unmatched junction nucleotides: 9. CDR1 is SGHRS, CDR2 YFSETQ, per germline. This CDR3 contains 15 residues.

The chain combines TRBV4-1 with TRBJ2-4, with 9 bases that match TRBD2. The V and J ends lost 1 base and 8 bases, in that order; junction bases with no gene match: 6. The CDR3 extends over 15 amino acids. CDR1 and CDR2 (germline): MGHRA, YSYEKL. CDR3 coding DNA: TGCGCCAGCAGCCAAGTTACTAGCGGGCGAGACATTCAGTACTTC. Translation: CASSQVTSGRDIQYF.

This clone was observed a few times. The chain combines TRBV6-1 with TRBJ1-3, with 9 bases fitting TRBD1. Trimming removed 0 bases from V and 7 bases from J; junction bases left unmatched: 7. The germline gives CDR1 MNHNS, CDR2 SASEGT. The CDR3 runs to 16 residues. CDR3 in DNA: TGTGCCAGCAGTGAAGCCGGGACAGGGATTTGGAACACCATATATTTT. Its translation is CASSEAGTGIWNTIYF.

The chain recombines TRBV7-9 with TRBJ2-7; D might be TRBD2 (5 bases). Trimming left V 3 bases short and J 4 bases short, with 19 bases between. Germline V lookup: CDR1 SEHNR, CDR2 FQNEAQ (reference sequence). This CDR3 is 16 amino acids long. DNA of the CDR3: TGTGCCAGCAGCTTTGTCGAGGGCTCCCCGAGTTACGAGCAGTACTTC. This translates into CASSFVEGSPSYEQYF.

This chain connects TRBV7-2 to TRBJ2-1; tentatively, D is TRBD2 (6 bases). The CDR3 runs 16 residues. Germline assignment: CDR1 SGHTA and CDR2 FQGNSA. V lost 2 bases to trimming and J lost 4 bases, with 15 bases between them. The CDR3 DNA sequence: TGTGCCAGCAGCTTAATAGCGGCCGTCCTATACAATGAGCAGTTCTTC. Amino acids: CASSLIAAVLYNEQFF.

The V gene is TRBV7-9, the J gene TRBJ1-2, with TRBD1 matching 7 bases. Germline assignment: CDR1 SEHNR and CDR2 FQNEAQ (reference sequence). The trim removed 4 bases at V and 7 bases at J, leaving 6 bases unmatched. This CDR3 is 13 amino acids long. CDR3 amino acids: CASSWGQIIGYTF. The CDR3 DNA sequence: TGTGCCAGCAGCTGGGGACAGATTATTGGCTACACCTTC.

The chain has TRBV7-6 and TRBJ2-7, with TRBD1 as a possible D gene (5 bases). The germline V gene has CDR1 SGHVS and CDR2 FNYEAQ. CDR3 size: 12 residues. Trimming shortened V by 5 bases and J by 5 bases, and 10 bases separated the two germline ends. In DNA, the CDR3 is TGTGCCAGCAGCATTTCCAGGGACGAGCAGTACTTC. It specifies CASSISRDEQYF.

The chain is built from TRBV7-2 and TRBJ2-1, with D maybe TRBD1 (6 bases). Between the trimmed V and J ends, which lost 2 bases and 7 bases, there was a span of 12 bases. This CDR3 has 14 residues. Germline CDR1 SGHTA, CDR2 FQGNSA. CDR3 DNA: TGTGCCAGCAGCTTAAGGGGGTCAAGGAATGAGCAGTTCTTC. Translated: CASSLRGSRNEQFF. Based on the CDR3 plus reference TRBV7-2 and TRBJ2-1, the full variable domain is GAGVSQSPSNKVTEKGKDVELRCDPISGHTALYWYRQSLGQGLEFLIYFQGNSAPDKSGLPSDRFSAERTGGSVSTLTIQRTQQEDSAVYLCASSLRGSRNEQFFGPGTRLTVL.

The J gene is TRBJ2-3, the V gene TRBV24-1, with D unresolved. The CDR3 is 13 residues long. From germline, CDR1 is KGHDR and CDR2 SFDVKD. Between the trimmed V and J ends, which lost 8 bases and 2 bases, there was a span of 10 bases. The DNA for the CDR3 is TGTGCCACCATAGCTAACAACACAGATACGCAGTATTTT. Encoded protein: CATIANNTDTQYF.

This chain links TRBV7-2 with TRBJ2-3; D might be TRBD2 (5 bases). The germline CDR1 and CDR2 sequences are SGHTA and FQGNSA. The ends were cut back, 0 bases at V and 7 bases at J, with 11 bases in the middle. The CDR3 length is 14 residues. CDR3 sequence: CASSLALDLHTQYF. The CDR3 coding sequence is TGTGCCAGCAGCTTAGCACTAGATCTTCATACGCAGTATTTT.

The chain combines TRBV19 with TRBJ1-5, with D hard to call. Germline assignment: CDR1 LNHDA and CDR2 SQIVND (reference sequence). This CDR3 is built from 14 residues. The V and J ends lost 5 bases and 3 bases respectively, with 11 bases between them. In DNA form, the CDR3 reads TGTGCCAGTAGTCGGGAGGGCCTCAATCAGCCCCAGCATTTT. This gives the protein CASSREGLNQPQHF.

The chain has TRBV5-4 and TRBJ1-6; 10 bases map to TRBD1. J lost 7 bases, V lost 4 bases, and 8 bases had no gene match. Per germline, CDR1 SGHNT and CDR2 YYREEE (reference sequence). The CDR3 is made up of 16 amino acids. CDR3 nucleotides: TGTGCCAGCAGCCCCATGGGACAGGGGCAGAATTCACCCCTCCACTTT. Amino acid sequence: CASSPMGQGQNSPLHF.

The chain combines TRBV28 with TRBJ2-3; 8 nucleotides align to TRBD2. The CDR3 is 14 residues long. Germline V gives CDR1 MDHEN, CDR2 SYDVKM. With V trimmed by 2 bases and J by 10 bases, 8 bases remained unmatched. Here the CDR3 DNA reads TGTGCCAGCAGTTTACCGCTAGCGGGTTCGGCGCAGTATTTT. It encodes CASSLPLAGSAQYF.

This chain joins TRBV9 and TRBJ2-1, with 16 positions matching TRBD2. CDR3 length equals 20 residues. The germline gives CDR1 SGDLS, CDR2 YYNGEE. The J segment lost 3 bases and the V segment lost 3 bases, leaving 12 bases of the junction unmatched. CDR3 sequence (DNA): TGTGCCAGCAGCGCGGTGGGGACTAGCGGGAGGGGGATGAGCTACAATGAGCAGTTCTTC. This encodes CASSAVGTSGRGMSYNEQFF.

The chain employs TRBV30 and TRBJ1-5; 7 bases align to TRBD1. The CDR3 runs to 14 residues. CDR1 and CDR2 (germline): GTSNPN, SVGIG (reference sequence). Losses at the gene ends were 5 bases for V and 2 bases for J; bases not matched to a gene: 6. The CDR3: CAWGSGGRNQPQHF. The CDR3 DNA reads TGTGCCTGGGGGTCAGGGGGGCGCAATCAGCCCCAGCATTTT.

The DNA for the CDR3 is TGTGCCAGCAGTTCTTACGGGACAGGGGAGAATGAGCAGTTCTTC. This encodes CASSSYGTGENEQFF. The chain is built from TRBV11-3 and TRBJ2-1, with 10 bases fitting TRBD1. V lost 6 bases and J lost 7; bases outside the gene matches: 9. CDR1 and CDR2 (germline): SGHNT, YENEEA. The CDR3 consists of 15 residues.

The chain employs TRBV18 and TRBJ1-5; 10 nucleotides agree with TRBD1. Trimming cost V 4 bases and J 2 bases; bases outside gene matches: 2. From germline, CDR1 is KGHSH and CDR2 LQKENI. The CDR3 spans 15 residues. CDR3 DNA sequence: TGTGCCAGCTCACTAGGGACAGGGGGCAATCAGCCCCAGCATTTT. Protein sequence: CASSLGTGGNQPQHF.

The chain combines TRBV5-5 with TRBJ2-5, with 10 nucleotides matching TRBD2. The germline V gene encodes CDR1 SGHKS and CDR2 YYEKEE (reference sequence). This CDR3 is built from 16 residues. V lost 3 bases to trimming and J lost 2 bases; unmatched junction nucleotides: 7. DNA for the CDR3: TGTGCCAGCAGCTACTATTCGGGACTAGCGCAAGAGACCCAGTACTTC. It yields the protein CASSYYSGLAQETQYF.

The CDR3 spells CASSLLSGANVLTF. For the CDR3, the DNA is TGTGCCAGCAGTTTATTATCTGGGGCCAACGTCCTGACTTTC. This chain joins TRBV27 and TRBJ2-6; D remains unclear. Germline V CDR1 and CDR2: MNHEY, SMNVEV (reference sequence). The germline V and J ends were trimmed by 1 base and 1 base, with 2 bases remaining between them. The CDR3 runs to 14 residues.

The V and J genes are TRBV5-1 and TRBJ2-3, with 9 bases matching TRBD1. Germline CDR1 is SGHRS and CDR2 is YFSETQ. V was clipped by 2 bases and J by 6 bases; unmatched bases: 4. This CDR3 is built from 14 residues. The CDR3 protein is CASSFRTGEDTQYF. The CDR3 DNA follows: TGCGCCAGCAGCTTTAGGACAGGGGAGGATACGCAGTATTTT.

The genes are TRBV7-9 and TRBJ2-7; 7 bases are shared with TRBD2. The CDR3 spans 14 residues. Germline assignment: CDR1 SEHNR and CDR2 FQNEAQ (reference sequence). Trimming removed 7 bases from V and 0 bases from J; junction bases left unmatched: 6. The CDR3 region is CASIASGYSYEQYF. CDR3 DNA: TGTGCCAGCATTGCTAGCGGATACTCCTACGAGCAGTACTTC.